The 3 T cell receptor beta chains below were found in one sample sequenced in a study of blood T cell repertoires in COVID-19. Sequencing was performed with immunoSEQ multiplex PCR; in TCRdb, only in-frame clones are kept and a portion is missing. The table has about 110,000 clones, approximately 85% seen once. Sequenced: peripheral blood. The receptors were sampled from a human donor in a cohort sampled during active COVID-19.

The chain recombines TRBV5-1 with TRBJ2-3; unclear D gene. Germline CDR1 reads SGHRS; CDR2 reads YFSETQ. CDR3 size: 13 residues. V gave up 4 bases and J gave up 4 bases, with 10 bases separating them. The CDR3 protein is CASSGDNPDTQYF. The CDR3 DNA reads TGCGCCAGCAGCGGCGACAATCCAGATACGCAGTATTTT.

This chain joins TRBV7-9 and TRBJ2-7; 8 bases align to TRBD2. The CDR3 contains 15 residues. Germline assignment: CDR1 SEHNR and CDR2 FQNEAQ (reference sequence). Losses at the gene ends were 5 bases for V and 1 base for J; bases not matched to a gene: 7. DNA of the CDR3: TGTGCCAGCAGCGGGGGCGCGGGAGGATCCTACGAGCAGTACTTC. Its translation is CASSGGAGGSYEQYF.

The gene calls are TRBV9 and TRBJ2-5; perhaps TRBD2 as D (5 bases). In germline, CDR1 is SGDLS, CDR2 YYNGEE. Trimming removed 0 bases from V and 4 bases from J, with 13 bases in between. The CDR3 has 15 amino acids. The CDR3 DNA is TGTGCCAGCAGCGTAGGGGTAGAGGGTGGAGAGACCCAGTACTTC. This encodes CASSVGVEGGETQYF.